Here is one T cell receptor beta chain with its context. The entry originates in a study of blood T cell repertoires in COVID-19. Study context: The United States, Italy and Spain supplied acute and convalescent COVID-19 samples. T cells, B-cell-depleted T cells, or PBMCs provided the cDNA or gDNA that served as material.

V trimming: 4 bases; J trimming: 2 bases; junction bases outside the gene matches: 2. CDR3 size: 13 residues. Germline V gene lookup returns CDR1 SEHNR and CDR2 FQNEAQ (reference sequence). How the authors handled the data: Estimated nucleated cell counts came from reference gene primer amplification. The protocol was immunoSEQ multiplex PCR, while the TCRdb copy is restricted to in-frame clones and leaves out a portion. The V and J calls and clone size were taken over from that table, and D and trimming were inferred from the DNA. The sample consists of about 98,000 clones, about 81% of them appearing once.

This sequence was found in an older man with acute or convalescent COVID-19. The genes are TRBV7-9 and TRBJ2-7; 7 bases align to TRBD1. Input material: peripheral blood. In DNA form, the CDR3 reads TGTGCCAGCAGCTGGCAGGGGGCCTACGAGCAGTACTTC. It encodes CASSWQGAYEQYF.